This T cell receptor (beta chain) was sequenced during a study of cytomegalovirus exposure and HLA in healthy donors. Study overall: Earlier sequencing of some 170 million T cells yielded around 100 million unique TCR beta sequences.

This cohort consisted of healthy bone marrow donors. Donors likely had unrecorded immune exposures despite being nominally healthy when sampled. PCR involved 60 Vbeta and 13 Jbeta primers. Assay: immunoSEQ multiplex PCR; the TCRdb copy retains only in-frame clones and omits some. The sample lists about 120,000 clones, 82% occurring once. With respect to this clone: Antigen specificity is unknown.

The study's findings and limits: Within an earlier analysis, most TCR beta V segments proved productive either about 87% or about 30% of the time.

The V gene's germline CDR1 is SGHDN and CDR2 FVKESK. This CDR3 region has 14 residues. V shed 5 bases and J shed 4 bases, with 12 bases lying between them. The specimen sequenced was PBMCs. The V call is TRBV14, the J call TRBJ2-1; tentatively, D is TRBD2 (6 bases). This receptor was taken from a woman between 18 and 30 years old in good health and CMV-seronegative. CDR3 bases: TGTGCCAGCAGCAAAATGACTAGTTACAATGAGCAGTTCTTC. It is translated as CASSKMTSYNEQFF.